Below, one T cell receptor (beta chain) is given with its context. The sample comes from a study of blood T cell repertoires in COVID-19. This CDR3 region has 16 residues. Trimming pared 2 bases from V and 6 bases from J, leaving 20 bases between. CDR1 KGHSH and CDR2 LQKENI come from the germline V gene. In terms of age and location, participants ranged from roughly 18 to 90 years and lived in about two dozen US areas. Original processing methods: Nucleated cell number was recorded as an estimate derived from reference gene primer amplification. Profiling relied on immunoSEQ multiplex PCR, and the TCRdb table lists in-frame clones only, not all of them. V and J calls and clone size are given by that table; D and trimming were obtained from the DNA. The table shows some 340,000 clones, with roughly four fifths occurring only once.

The V call is TRBV18, the J call TRBJ2-7, with D perhaps TRBD2 (6 bases). The receptor was isolated from a woman aged 45-65 years who had recovered from COVID-19. Sequenced material: PBMCs or T cells enriched from blood (not recorded which). The DNA for the CDR3 is TGTGCCAGCTCACCAGTTTGGGCGGGACCCTTTCTCGAGCAGTACTTC. It yields the protein CASSPVWAGPFLEQYF.